The entry below gives a single T cell receptor beta chain sequence along with its context. This entry belongs to a study of blood T cell repertoires in COVID-19. Study as a whole: Italy, Spain and the United States were the sources of the convalescent and acute COVID-19 samples. The analysed material was cDNA or gDNA that came from T cells, B-cell-depleted T cells, or PBMCs.

In the study's own analysis: Cell counts per sample came from amplifying reference gene primers. Libraries were prepared by immunoSEQ multiplex PCR; TCRdb keeps only in-frame clonotypes and omits some of them. The V and J calls and clone size were taken over from that table, and D and trimming were inferred from the DNA. The repertoire includes about 150,000 clones, 80% to 90% of them detected once, and 2% to 2.5% sits in the top ten. Looked up from germline, CDR1 is MNHEY and CDR2 is SVGAGI. The CDR3 spans 14 residues. The V gene lost 3 bases and the J gene lost 1 base, with 9 bases spanning the gap.

The receptor's source is a man between 50 and 59 years old with active COVID-19. The chain has TRBV6-5 and TRBJ1-1; tentative D call: TRBD1 (5 bases). Sequencing was performed on peripheral blood. CDR3 in DNA: TGTGCCAGCAGTTATGGAGGGGCGAACACTGAAGCTTTCTTT. This sequence encodes CASSYGGANTEAFF.